This T cell receptor beta chain comes out of a study of glioma-infiltrating T cells. Study-level findings and limits: Tissue and blood shared very few CDR3 sequences.

The iRepertoire nested amplicon-rescue multiplex PCR amplified TCR alpha and beta CDR3s from RNA. Each CDR3 protein gets one entry after TCRdb re-called the multiplex PCR reads with MiXCR. The repertoire holds under 150,000 distinct CDR3 sequences, with about two fifths as singletons. The CDR3 contains 13 residues. CDR1 and CDR2 (germline): DFQATT, SNEGSKA (reference sequence). The ends were cut back, 6 bases at V and 4 bases at J, with 15 bases in the middle. Worth noting for this clonotype: Antigen specificity is unknown.

The sequence came from a human donor with low-grade glioma or glioblastoma, undergoing nonglioma brain surgery, or in good health (not recorded which). Source material: glioma tissue, nonneoplastic brain tissue, or PBMCs (not recorded which). The chain carries TRBV20-1 and TRBJ2-5; the D is unclear. CDR3 residues: CSAALDNLETQYF. CDR3 DNA: TGCAGTGCGGCACTCGACAACCTAGAGACCCAGTACTTC.